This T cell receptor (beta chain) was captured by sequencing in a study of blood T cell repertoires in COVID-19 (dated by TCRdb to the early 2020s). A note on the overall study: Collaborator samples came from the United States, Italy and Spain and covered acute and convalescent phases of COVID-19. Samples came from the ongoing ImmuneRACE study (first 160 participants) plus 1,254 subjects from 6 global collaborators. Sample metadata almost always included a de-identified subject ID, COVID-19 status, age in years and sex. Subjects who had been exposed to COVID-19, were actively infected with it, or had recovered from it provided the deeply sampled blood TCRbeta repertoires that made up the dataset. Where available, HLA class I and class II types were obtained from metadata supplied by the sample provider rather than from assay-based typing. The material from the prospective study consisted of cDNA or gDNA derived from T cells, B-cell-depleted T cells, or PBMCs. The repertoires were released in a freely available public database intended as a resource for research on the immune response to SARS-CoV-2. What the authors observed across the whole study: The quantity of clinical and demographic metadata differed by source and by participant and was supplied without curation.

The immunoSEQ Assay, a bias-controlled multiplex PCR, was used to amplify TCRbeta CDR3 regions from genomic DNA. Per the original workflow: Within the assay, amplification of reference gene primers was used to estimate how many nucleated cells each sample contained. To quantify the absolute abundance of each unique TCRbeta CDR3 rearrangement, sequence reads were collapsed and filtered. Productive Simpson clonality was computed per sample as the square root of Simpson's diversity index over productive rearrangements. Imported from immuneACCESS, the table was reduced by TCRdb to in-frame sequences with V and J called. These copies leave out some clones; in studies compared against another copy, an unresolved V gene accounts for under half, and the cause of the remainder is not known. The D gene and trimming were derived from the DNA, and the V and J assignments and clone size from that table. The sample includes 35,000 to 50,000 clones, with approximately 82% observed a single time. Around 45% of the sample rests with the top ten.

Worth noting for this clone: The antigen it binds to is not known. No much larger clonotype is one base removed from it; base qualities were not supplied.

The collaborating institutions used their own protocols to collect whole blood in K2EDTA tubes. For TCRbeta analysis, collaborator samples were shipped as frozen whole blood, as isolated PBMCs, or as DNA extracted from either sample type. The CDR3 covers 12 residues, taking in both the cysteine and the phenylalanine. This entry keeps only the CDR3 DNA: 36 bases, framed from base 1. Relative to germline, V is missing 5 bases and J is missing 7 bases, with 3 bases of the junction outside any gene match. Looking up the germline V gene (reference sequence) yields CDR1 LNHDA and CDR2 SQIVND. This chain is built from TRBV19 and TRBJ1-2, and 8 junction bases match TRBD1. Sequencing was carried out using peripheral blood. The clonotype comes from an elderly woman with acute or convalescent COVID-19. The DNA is TGTGCCAGTAGTCCACAGGGGGGTGGCTACACCTTC. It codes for CASSPQGGGYTF.